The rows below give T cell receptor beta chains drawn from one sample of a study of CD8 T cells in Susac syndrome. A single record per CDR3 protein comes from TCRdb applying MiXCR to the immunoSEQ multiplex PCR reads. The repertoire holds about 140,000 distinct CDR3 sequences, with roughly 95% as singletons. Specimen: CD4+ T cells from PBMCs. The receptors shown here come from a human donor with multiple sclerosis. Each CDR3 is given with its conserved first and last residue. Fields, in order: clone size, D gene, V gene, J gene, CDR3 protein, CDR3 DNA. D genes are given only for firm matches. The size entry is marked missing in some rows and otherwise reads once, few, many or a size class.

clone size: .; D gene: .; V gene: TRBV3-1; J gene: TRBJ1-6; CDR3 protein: CASSGAVGYSPLHF; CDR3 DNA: TGTGCCAGCAGCGGGGCAGTCGGTTATTCACCCCTCCACTTT
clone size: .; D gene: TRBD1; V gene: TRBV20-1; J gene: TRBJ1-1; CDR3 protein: CSASRDRYTEAFF; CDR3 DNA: TGCAGTGCTAGCCGGGACAGATACACTGAAGCTTTCTTT
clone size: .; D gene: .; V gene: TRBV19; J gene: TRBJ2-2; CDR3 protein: CASSIVLTGELFF; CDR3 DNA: TGTGCCAGTAGTATCGTCCTCACCGGGGAGCTGTTTTTT
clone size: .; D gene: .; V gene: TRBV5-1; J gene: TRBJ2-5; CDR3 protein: CASSLVARNFQETQYF; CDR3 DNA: TGCGCCAGCAGCTTAGTCGCGAGGAACTTCCAAGAGACCCAGTACTTC
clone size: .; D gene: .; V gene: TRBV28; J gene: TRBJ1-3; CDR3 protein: CASRGSGNTIYF; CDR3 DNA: TGTGCCAGCCGGGGTTCTGGAAACACCATATATTTT
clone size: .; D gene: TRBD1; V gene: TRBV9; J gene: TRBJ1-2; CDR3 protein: CASSLRPGQGRPNYGYTF; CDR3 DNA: TGTGCCAGCAGCCTGAGACCGGGACAGGGCCGTCCTAACTATGGCTACACCTTC
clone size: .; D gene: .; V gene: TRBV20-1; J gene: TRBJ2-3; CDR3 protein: CSASHIARTDTQYF; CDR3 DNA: TGCAGTGCTAGTCATATTGCCCGGACAGATACGCAGTATTTT
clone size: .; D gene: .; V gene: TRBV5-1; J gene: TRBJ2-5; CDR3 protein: CASSLELAGETQYF; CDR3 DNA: TGCGCCAGCAGCTTGGAGCTAGCTGGAGAGACCCAGTACTTC
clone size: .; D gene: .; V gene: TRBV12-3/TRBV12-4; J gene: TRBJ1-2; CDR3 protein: CASSLVRAGYTF; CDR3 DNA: TGTGCCAGCAGTTTAGTGAGGGCTGGCTACACCTTC
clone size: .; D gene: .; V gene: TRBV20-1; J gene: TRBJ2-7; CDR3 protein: CSARGLGRWDEQYF; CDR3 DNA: TGCAGTGCTAGAGGTTTGGGGCGATGGGACGAGCAGTACTTC
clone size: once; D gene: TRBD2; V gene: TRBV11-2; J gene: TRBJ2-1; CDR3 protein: CASSNSGDGFF; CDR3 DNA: TGTGCCAGCAGCAATAGCGGGGACGGATTCTTC